This is a list of T cell receptor beta chains from one sample in a study of blood T cell repertoires in COVID-19. Assay: immunoSEQ multiplex PCR; the TCRdb copy retains only in-frame clones and omits some. The table records over 150,000 clones, 83% of them present only once. Sample: peripheral blood. These receptors were obtained from a woman older than 75 with acute or convalescent COVID-19. CDR3s include the opening cysteine and the closing phenylalanine or tryptophan. Each record gives: D gene, clone size, J gene, V gene, CDR3 DNA, CDR3 protein. D genes are given only for firm matches. Size is stated for part of the rows, as once, few or many counts, or as a class when the clone is expanded.

D gene: NA; clone size: NA; J gene: TRBJ1-1; V gene: TRBV19; CDR3 DNA: TGTGCCAGCGTGTCTTTAAGGCGGGGCATGAACACTGAAGCTTTCTTT; CDR3 protein: CASVSLRRGMNTEAFF
D gene: TRBD1; clone size: few; J gene: TRBJ1-6; V gene: TRBV7-3; CDR3 DNA: TGTGCCAGCAGCTTCCTGGGGACAGGGAATAATTCACCCCTCCACTTT; CDR3 protein: CASSFLGTGNNSPLHF
D gene: TRBD1; clone size: few; J gene: TRBJ2-7; V gene: TRBV4-3; CDR3 DNA: TGCGCCAGCAGCCACGACGCGGGACAGGCGAAAACCTACAAGCAGTACTTC; CDR3 protein: CASSHDAGQAKTYKQYF
D gene: NA; clone size: NA; J gene: TRBJ2-2; V gene: TRBV27; CDR3 DNA: TGTGCCAGCAGAGGGGGTGCCGGTTTGGGGAACACCGGGGAGCTGTTTTTT; CDR3 protein: CASRGGAGLGNTGELFF
D gene: TRBD1; clone size: NA; J gene: TRBJ2-3; V gene: TRBV11-2; CDR3 DNA: TGTGCCAGCAGCTTAACGCCGACAGGGGGTCGAGCTAGAACAGATACGCAGTATTTT; CDR3 protein: CASSLTPTGGRARTDTQYF
D gene: NA; clone size: NA; J gene: TRBJ1-2; V gene: TRBV27; CDR3 DNA: TGTGCCAGCAGTTTGGACAGAAGAACCTATGGCTACACCTTC; CDR3 protein: CASSLDRRTYGYTF
D gene: TRBD1; clone size: few; J gene: TRBJ1-2; V gene: TRBV10-3; CDR3 DNA: TGTGCCACCACCGGGGGTGACAGGGTAGGCTACACCTTC; CDR3 protein: CATTGGDRVGYTF
D gene: NA; clone size: NA; J gene: TRBJ1-2; V gene: TRBV27; CDR3 DNA: TGTGCCAGCAGTCCCATCGACAGTTGGAACTATGGCTACACCTTC; CDR3 protein: CASSPIDSWNYGYTF
D gene: TRBD2; clone size: NA; J gene: TRBJ2-5; V gene: TRBV15; CDR3 DNA: TGTGCCACCAGCAGAAACCCGGGAGGGCCAGGGGAGACCCAGTACTTC; CDR3 protein: CATSRNPGGPGETQYF
D gene: NA; clone size: NA; J gene: TRBJ2-2; V gene: TRBV24-1; CDR3 DNA: TGTGCCACCAGTGGGCGGGGCGACGCGAACACCGGGGAGCTGTTTTTT; CDR3 protein: CATSGRGDANTGELFF
D gene: NA; clone size: NA; J gene: TRBJ1-2; V gene: TRBV9; CDR3 DNA: TGTGCCAGCAGCGTAGGCCAGGGTTACTATGGCTACACCTTC; CDR3 protein: CASSVGQGYYGYTF
D gene: TRBD1; clone size: NA; J gene: TRBJ1-1; V gene: TRBV4-1; CDR3 DNA: TGCGCCAGCAGCCCAGACGACAGGGTCGGCACTGAAGCTTTCTTT; CDR3 protein: CASSPDDRVGTEAFF
D gene: NA; clone size: few; J gene: TRBJ1-3; V gene: TRBV6-5; CDR3 DNA: TGTGCCAGCAGGAGCCCGACAGCCTCTGGAAACACCATATATTTT; CDR3 protein: CASRSPTASGNTIYF
D gene: NA; clone size: NA; J gene: TRBJ1-5; V gene: TRBV28; CDR3 DNA: TGTGCCAGCAGTTTCACCCCGGATCAGCCCCAGCATTTT; CDR3 protein: CASSFTPDQPQHF
D gene: TRBD1; clone size: NA; J gene: TRBJ1-2; V gene: TRBV3-1/TRBV3-2; CDR3 DNA: TGTGCCAGCAGCCCGCGACAGGGGGTCGGCTATGGCTACACCTTC; CDR3 protein: CASSPRQGVGYGYTF
D gene: TRBD1; clone size: NA; J gene: TRBJ2-6; V gene: TRBV5-6; CDR3 DNA: TGTGCCAGCAGCATGGGGACAGGGGTCTCTGGGGCCAACGTCCTGACTTTC; CDR3 protein: CASSMGTGVSGANVLTF
D gene: NA; clone size: once; J gene: TRBJ1-5; V gene: TRBV28; CDR3 DNA: TGTGCCAGCAGTCCGTACAGAGCTAATCAGCCCCAGCATTTT; CDR3 protein: CASSPYRANQPQHF
D gene: TRBD1; clone size: NA; J gene: TRBJ2-7; V gene: TRBV4-1; CDR3 DNA: TGCGCCAGCAGCCCCCAGGGGGCTGGTTACGAGCAGTACTTC; CDR3 protein: CASSPQGAGYEQYF
D gene: NA; clone size: NA; J gene: TRBJ1-3; V gene: TRBV2; CDR3 DNA: TGTGCCAGCAGTGAACGGCAGGGTGAAGGAAACACCATATATTTT; CDR3 protein: CASSERQGEGNTIYF
D gene: NA; clone size: NA; J gene: TRBJ2-2; V gene: TRBV7-2; CDR3 DNA: TGTGCCAGCAGCTTCCCCCCGGGGGAAGGCACCGGGGAGCTGTTTTTT; CDR3 protein: CASSFPPGEGTGELFF
D gene: TRBD2; clone size: NA; J gene: TRBJ2-1; V gene: TRBV7-2; CDR3 DNA: TGTGCCAGCAGCTTACCAGGACTAGCGTCAGGGGTTGAGCAGTTCTTC; CDR3 protein: CASSLPGLASGVEQFF
D gene: NA; clone size: NA; J gene: TRBJ1-2; V gene: TRBV19; CDR3 DNA: TGTGCCAGTAGTGATCCGACAGGAAAGGACTATGGCTACACCTTC; CDR3 protein: CASSDPTGKDYGYTF
D gene: NA; clone size: NA; J gene: TRBJ2-1; V gene: TRBV6-5; CDR3 DNA: TGTGCCAGCAGTTACTCGAGCCAGGGGGGCTACAATGAGCAGTTCTTC; CDR3 protein: CASSYSSQGGYNEQFF
D gene: TRBD1; clone size: NA; J gene: TRBJ1-1; V gene: TRBV6-6; CDR3 DNA: TGTGCCAGCAGTCGAGGGACAGGGAAGTTGAGCACTGAAGCTTTCTTT; CDR3 protein: CASSRGTGKLSTEAFF
D gene: NA; clone size: NA; J gene: TRBJ1-2; V gene: TRBV28; CDR3 DNA: TGTGCCAGCAGTTTTAGCCGGGGGTACGACTATGGCTACACCTTC; CDR3 protein: CASSFSRGYDYGYTF
D gene: NA; clone size: once; J gene: TRBJ1-2; V gene: TRBV5-5; CDR3 DNA: TGTGCCAGCAGCTTGGAAACGAGAAACTATGGCTACACCTTC; CDR3 protein: CASSLETRNYGYTF
D gene: NA; clone size: NA; J gene: TRBJ2-1; V gene: TRBV30; CDR3 DNA: TGTGCCTGGAGGGGGACTAAAACAGGGTCCTCCTACAATGAGCAGTTCTTC; CDR3 protein: CAWRGTKTGSSYNEQFF
D gene: NA; clone size: NA; J gene: TRBJ2-7; V gene: TRBV5-1; CDR3 DNA: TGCGCCAGCAGCTTGGGGGCCCCGGGGTACGAGCAGTACTTC; CDR3 protein: CASSLGAPGYEQYF
D gene: NA; clone size: NA; J gene: TRBJ2-1; V gene: TRBV7-9; CDR3 DNA: TGTGCCAGCAGCTTAGATGTGCACTTATCCTACAATGAGCAGTTCTTC; CDR3 protein: CASSLDVHLSYNEQFF
D gene: NA; clone size: once; J gene: TRBJ2-7; V gene: TRBV2; CDR3 DNA: TGTGCCAGCAGGCGAACAGGTTACGAGCAGTACTTC; CDR3 protein: CASRRTGYEQYF
D gene: TRBD2; clone size: once; J gene: TRBJ2-3; V gene: TRBV24-1; CDR3 DNA: TGTGCCACCAGTGATGCTAGCGGGATTGGAGATACGCAGTATTTT; CDR3 protein: CATSDASGIGDTQYF
D gene: NA; clone size: NA; J gene: TRBJ2-7; V gene: TRBV29-1; CDR3 DNA: TGCAGCGTTGAAGATATCGACGGACTATCCTACGAGCAGTACTTC; CDR3 protein: CSVEDIDGLSYEQYF
D gene: TRBD1; clone size: NA; J gene: TRBJ2-7; V gene: TRBV5-1; CDR3 DNA: TGCGCCAGCAGCTTGAGGGGGCTGGACGAGCAGTACTTC; CDR3 protein: CASSLRGLDEQYF
D gene: NA; clone size: NA; J gene: TRBJ2-5; V gene: TRBV5-1; CDR3 DNA: TGCGCCAGCAGCTCGCGTCCCCAAGAGACCCAGTACTTC; CDR3 protein: CASSSRPQETQYF
D gene: NA; clone size: NA; J gene: TRBJ1-1; V gene: TRBV24-1; CDR3 DNA: TGTGCCACCAGTCGGGGTAGATTAGTCACTGAAGCTTTCTTT; CDR3 protein: CATSRGRLVTEAFF
D gene: NA; clone size: NA; J gene: TRBJ1-2; V gene: TRBV18; CDR3 DNA: TGTGCCAGCTCACCACCGACAGACCCTGATGGCTACACCTTC; CDR3 protein: CASSPPTDPDGYTF
D gene: NA; clone size: NA; J gene: TRBJ2-1; V gene: TRBV6-5; CDR3 DNA: TGTGCCAGCAGCCCCCTAATGGGCGCCAATGAGCAGTTCTTC; CDR3 protein: CASSPLMGANEQFF
D gene: TRBD1; clone size: NA; J gene: TRBJ1-3; V gene: TRBV6-6; CDR3 DNA: TGTGCCAGCAGCCCGGACAGGGGGTCCTCTGGAAACACCATATATTTT; CDR3 protein: CASSPDRGSSGNTIYF
D gene: NA; clone size: NA; J gene: TRBJ1-2; V gene: TRBV19; CDR3 DNA: TGTGCCAGTACCCGGGAGATCTATGGCTACACCTTC; CDR3 protein: CASTREIYGYTF
D gene: NA; clone size: NA; J gene: TRBJ1-5; V gene: TRBV7-2; CDR3 DNA: TGTGCCAGCAGCTTACAGGGAGGTATAGGTCAGCCCCAGCATTTT; CDR3 protein: CASSLQGGIGQPQHF
D gene: NA; clone size: once; J gene: TRBJ1-6; V gene: TRBV28; CDR3 DNA: TGTGCCAGCAGTTTCTTACAGGGAAATAATTCACCCCTCCACTTT; CDR3 protein: CASSFLQGNNSPLHF
D gene: NA; clone size: NA; J gene: TRBJ2-5; V gene: TRBV6-5; CDR3 DNA: TGTGCCAGCAGCCGAACAGGGTACCAAGAGACCCAGTACTTC; CDR3 protein: CASSRTGYQETQYF
D gene: TRBD2; clone size: NA; J gene: TRBJ2-7; V gene: TRBV9; CDR3 DNA: TGTGCCAGCAGCCTCCTTTTAGCGGGAACCGAGCAGTACTTC; CDR3 protein: CASSLLLAGTEQYF
D gene: NA; clone size: NA; J gene: TRBJ2-5; V gene: TRBV7-9; CDR3 DNA: TGTGCCAGCAGCTCGAGCCAAGAGACCCAGTACTTC; CDR3 protein: CASSSSQETQYF
D gene: TRBD1; clone size: once; J gene: TRBJ1-2; V gene: TRBV11-2; CDR3 DNA: TGTGCCAGCAGCACGGGGACAGGGAGGTTCGGGGGCTACACCTTC; CDR3 protein: CASSTGTGRFGGYTF
D gene: NA; clone size: NA; J gene: TRBJ1-4; V gene: TRBV2; CDR3 DNA: TGTGCCAGCAGTCTCCGGGGGGGTGACCTGGATGAAAAACTGTTTTTT; CDR3 protein: CASSLRGGDLDEKLFF
D gene: TRBD2; clone size: NA; J gene: TRBJ2-3; V gene: TRBV7-2; CDR3 DNA: TGTGCCAGCAGCACCCGGGGGACTAGCGGCACAGATACGCAGTATTTT; CDR3 protein: CASSTRGTSGTDTQYF
D gene: NA; clone size: few; J gene: TRBJ1-2; V gene: TRBV4-2; CDR3 DNA: TGTGCCAGCAGCCAAGAAGACATTTCACGCGATGGCTACACCTTC; CDR3 protein: CASSQEDISRDGYTF
D gene: TRBD1; clone size: NA; J gene: TRBJ2-3; V gene: TRBV29-1; CDR3 DNA: TGCAGCGTTGGCGGGACAGGGCCTGGGGATACGCAGTATTTT; CDR3 protein: CSVGGTGPGDTQYF
D gene: NA; clone size: NA; J gene: TRBJ2-7; V gene: TRBV10-2; CDR3 DNA: TGCGCCAGCAGAGACAGGACCGGCGAGCAGTACTTC; CDR3 protein: CASRDRTGEQYF
D gene: NA; clone size: NA; J gene: TRBJ2-3; V gene: TRBV28; CDR3 DNA: TGTGCCAGCAGCAAACCGGGACAAAGCACAGATACGCAGTATTTT; CDR3 protein: CASSKPGQSTDTQYF
D gene: NA; clone size: few; J gene: TRBJ2-1; V gene: TRBV6-5; CDR3 DNA: TGTGCCAGCAGCCACGGGACATTTACCTACAATGAGCAGTTCTTC; CDR3 protein: CASSHGTFTYNEQFF
D gene: NA; clone size: NA; J gene: TRBJ2-2; V gene: TRBV7-3; CDR3 DNA: TGTGCCAGCAGCTTAACAGGACTATCCGGGGAGCTGTTTTTT; CDR3 protein: CASSLTGLSGELFF
D gene: NA; clone size: NA; J gene: TRBJ2-1; V gene: TRBV2; CDR3 DNA: TGTGCCAGCAGTACTTGGGGGCTCTACAATGAGCAGTTCTTC; CDR3 protein: CASSTWGLYNEQFF
D gene: TRBD2; clone size: once; J gene: TRBJ2-7; V gene: TRBV14; CDR3 DNA: TGTGCCAGCAGCCAAGATATGGGGACTAGCGTTCTCTACGAGCAGTACTTC; CDR3 protein: CASSQDMGTSVLYEQYF